This T cell receptor (beta chain) was found in a study of identical twins. The CDR3 contains 18 residues. V dropped 2 bases and J dropped 0 bases, with 14 bases sitting between them. Germline V gene data show CDR1 as MGHDK and CDR2 as SYGVNS. This clonotype was observed a few times. TCRdb ran MiXCR on the 5' RACE reads and lists one entry per CDR3 protein. The sample holds fewer than 900,000 distinct CDR3 sequences, approximately 22% seen once. The same data also went into a second study, on T cells expressing NK-cell markers.

This chain joins TRBV25-1 and TRBJ1-6, with D perhaps matching TRBD1 (5 bases). This receptor was obtained from a woman under 30 in good health. Input material: PBMCs. The CDR3 region is CASSERTGPSSYNSPLHF. DNA of the CDR3: TGTGCCAGCAGTGAAAGGACGGGACCAAGCTCCTATAATTCACCCCTCCACTTT.